The clone carrying this T cell receptor beta chain has only a few counts. The CDR3 runs 19 residues. The data belong to a study of CD8+ T cells in alopecia areata. As the sequencing template, cDNA was produced by extracting RNA and reverse transcribing it. Sequencing used immunoSEQ multiplex PCR; TCRdb keeps in-frame clones, though not all of them. The repertoire has about 140,000 clones, 51% of them found once; the top ten carry roughly 0.99%. This TCR came from a human donor with alopecia areata. Sequenced material: CD4+ T cells sorted from blood, taken at week 0. The V gene is TRBV12-2, the J gene TRBJ2-4. TRBV12-2 counts as a pseudogene. CDR3 residues: CASRLVPDTAELAKNIQYF. CDR3 coding DNA: TGTGCAAGTCGCTTAGTTCCGGATACCGCAGAACTAGCCAAAAACATTCAGTACTTC.